This is a list of T cell receptor beta chains from one sample in a study of control samples from healthy donors and cancer patients. Only in-frame clones appear in the TCRdb table, and some are missing; sequencing was by immunoSEQ multiplex PCR. The sample yields roughly 120,000 clones, roughly 91% seen once. The sample was PBMCs. These receptors originate from a man aged 45 to 65 with head and neck cancer. Each CDR3 is given with its conserved first and last residue. D genes are given only for firm matches. The listing skips clone size in some rows; elsewhere it reads once, few, many or a size class.

J gene	clone size	D gene	V gene	CDR3 protein	CDR3 DNA
TRBJ2-5	once	.	TRBV7-3	CASSLYGSEETQYF	TGTGCCAGCAGCTTATACGGCAGCGAAGAGACCCAGTACTTC
TRBJ2-7	.	TRBD1	TRBV19	CASSLVTGGSYEQYF	TGTGCCAGTAGCCTGGTGACAGGGGGTTCCTACGAGCAGTACTTC
TRBJ2-1	.	TRBD2	TRBV9	CASSPGGGGDNEQFF	TGTGCCAGCAGCCCCGGGGGGGGTGGTGACAATGAGCAGTTCTTC
TRBJ2-1	once	.	TRBV3-1/TRBV3-2	CASSQRTFNEQFF	TGTGCCAGCAGCCAAAGAACCTTCAATGAGCAGTTCTTC
TRBJ2-5	.	.	TRBV2	CASVRGMGSETQYF	TGTGCCAGCGTGAGGGGGATGGGCTCAGAGACCCAGTACTTC
TRBJ2-2	.	.	TRBV18	CASSNSQSANTGELFF	TGTGCCAGCTCAAATTCCCAGTCCGCGAACACCGGGGAGCTGTTTTTT
TRBJ1-1	.	.	TRBV28	CASSLTGLEAFF	TGTGCCAGCAGTTTAACCGGACTTGAAGCTTTCTTT
TRBJ1-6	.	.	TRBV6-6	CASSKTDVVASPLHF	TGTGCCAGCAGCAAAACCGACGTTGTGGCGTCACCCCTCCACTTT
TRBJ1-2	.	.	TRBV28	CASSSNVHYGYTF	TGTGCCAGCAGTTCTAATGTACACTATGGCTACACCTTC
TRBJ1-4	.	TRBD1	TRBV7-8	CASSWFRDRADNNEKLFF	TGTGCCAGCAGCTGGTTCCGGGACAGGGCAGATAATAATGAAAAACTGTTTTTT
TRBJ2-7	.	.	TRBV12-3/TRBV12-4	CASSSRGGTHF	TGTGCCAGCAGTTCCAGAGGCGGGACCCACTTC
TRBJ2-1	.	TRBD2	TRBV24-1	CATRPSSGGYNEQFF	TGTGCCACCAGGCCCTCTAGCGGGGGTTACAATGAGCAGTTCTTC
TRBJ2-7	.	.	TRBV28	CASTPRGVYSEQYF	TGTGCCAGCACCCCAAGGGGGGTTTACTCCGAGCAGTACTTC
TRBJ2-3	.	TRBD2	TRBV27	CASSFRGGARGDTQYF	TGTGCCAGCAGTTTTCGGGGGGGCGCACGGGGAGATACGCAGTATTTT
TRBJ1-5	.	.	TRBV12-5	CASGFTSGKGNQPQHF	TGTGCTAGTGGTTTTACCTCAGGGAAGGGGAATCAGCCCCAGCATTTT
TRBJ2-7	.	.	TRBV30	CAWSVLPSGEQYF	TGTGCCTGGAGTGTACTTCCCTCCGGGGAGCAGTACTTC
TRBJ2-3	.	.	TRBV19	CASSMGDTQYF	TGTGCCAGTAGTATGGGAGATACGCAGTATTTT
TRBJ2-1	.	TRBD2	TRBV27	CASSGLAGNNEQFF	TGTGCCAGCAGCGGACTAGCGGGGAACAATGAGCAGTTCTTC
TRBJ1-5	.	.	TRBV7-8	CASSLTGDSNQPQHF	TGTGCCAGCAGCTTGACCGGGGATAGCAATCAGCCCCAGCATTTT
TRBJ2-7	.	TRBD2	TRBV7-2	CASSLVGSSGSSYEQYF	TGTGCCAGCAGCTTAGTTGGTTCTAGCGGGAGCTCCTACGAGCAGTACTTC
TRBJ2-1	medium-sized	TRBD2	TRBV11-2	CASSPTSGDAYNEQFF	TGTGCCAGCAGCCCCACTAGCGGGGACGCCTACAATGAGCAGTTCTTC
TRBJ1-2	once	.	TRBV5-5	CASSFSLVGDYGYTF	TGTGCCAGCAGCTTTAGTTTGGTTGGGGACTATGGCTACACCTTC
TRBJ1-1	.	.	TRBV10-2	CASRGRWNTEAFF	TGCGCCAGCAGAGGACGGTGGAACACTGAAGCTTTCTTT
TRBJ1-6	.	.	TRBV11-3	CASSQKAGAPLHF	TGTGCCAGCAGTCAAAAGGCAGGGGCACCCCTCCACTTT
TRBJ2-7	.	.	TRBV9	CASSVQLDHEQYF	TGTGCCAGCAGCGTTCAGCTGGACCACGAGCAGTACTTC
TRBJ2-2	.	TRBD1	TRBV6-5	CASSPTGAGGELFF	TGTGCCAGCAGCCCGACAGGGGCGGGCGGGGAGCTGTTTTTT
TRBJ1-6	.	TRBD1	TRBV7-2	CASSSKIGTGVINSPLHF	TGTGCCAGCAGCTCAAAAATCGGGACAGGGGTTATCAATTCACCCCTCCACTTT
TRBJ2-1	.	.	TRBV3-1/TRBV3-2	CASSLRDIGGNEQFF	TGTGCCAGCAGCCTCCGGGACATCGGAGGGAATGAGCAGTTCTTC
TRBJ1-3	once	.	TRBV7-2	CAGSASGNTIYF	TGTGCCGGGTCCGCCTCTGGAAACACCATATATTTT
TRBJ2-3	.	.	TRBV6-5	CASGTDTQYF	TGTGCCAGCGGGACAGATACGCAGTATTTT
TRBJ1-3	medium-sized	.	TRBV6-1	CASSESATRDTIYF	TGTGCCAGCAGTGAAAGTGCAACGAGGGACACCATATATTTT
TRBJ2-7	once	.	TRBV5-5	CASSPYGRNYEQYF	TGTGCCAGCAGCCCGTACGGACGGAACTACGAGCAGTACTTC
TRBJ1-6	.	.	TRBV4-1	CASSQEGSLNSPLHF	TGCGCCAGCAGCCAAGAGGGGAGTTTAAATTCACCCCTCCACTTT
TRBJ1-2	.	.	TRBV3-1/TRBV3-2	CASSQGWACTF	TGTGCCAGCAGCCAGGGCTGGGCGTGCACCTTC
TRBJ1-4	.	.	TRBV2	CASSPGEYEKLFF	TGTGCCAGCAGTCCAGGGGAGTATGAAAAACTGTTTTTT
TRBJ2-5	.	TRBD2	TRBV10-1	CASRAGGPLETQYF	TGCGCCAGCAGGGCGGGGGGGCCTTTGGAGACCCAGTACTTC
TRBJ1-2	.	.	TRBV5-8	CASTQGFGGYTF	TGTGCCAGCACACAGGGCTTCGGCGGCTACACCTTC
TRBJ2-3	.	.	TRBV3-1/TRBV3-2	CASSQDPLGGRDTQYF	TGTGCCAGCAGCCAAGATCCCCTCGGGGGGCGAGATACGCAGTATTTT
TRBJ1-2	once	.	TRBV7-8	CASSLLSGRRGPYYGYTF	TGTGCCAGCAGCTTGCTTTCGGGGCGCCGAGGCCCTTATTATGGCTACACCTTC
TRBJ1-6	.	.	TRBV7-9	CASSLAGIHNSPLHF	TGTGCCAGCAGCTTAGCAGGGATCCATAATTCACCCCTCCACTTT
TRBJ2-5	.	TRBD1	TRBV25-1	CASGKLGTGGETQYF	TGTGCCAGCGGAAAGCTTGGGACAGGCGGAGAGACCCAGTACTTC
TRBJ1-1	once	.	TRBV27	CASSLSPTMNTEAFF	TGTGCCAGCAGTTTATCGCCGACAATGAACACTGAAGCTTTCTTT
TRBJ2-6	.	.	TRBV3-1/TRBV3-2	CASSQISPSGANVLTF	TGTGCCAGCAGCCAAATCTCTCCTTCTGGGGCCAACGTCCTGACTTTC
TRBJ1-2	.	.	TRBV9	CASSVGEQGYGYTF	TGTGCCAGCAGCGTAGGGGAACAGGGATATGGCTACACCTTC
TRBJ2-3	.	TRBD2	TRBV28	CASSRCLAGVSERTDTQYF	TGTGCCAGCAGCCGTTGCCTAGCGGGGGTATCGGAGAGGACAGATACGCAGTATTTT
TRBJ1-1	.	.	TRBV6-2/TRBV6-3	CASSPNRRGTEAFF	TGTGCCAGCAGCCCCAATCGTAGAGGGACTGAAGCTTTCTTT
TRBJ1-1	.	.	TRBV6-5	CASRETIYTEAFF	TGTGCCAGCAGAGAGACGATCTACACTGAAGCTTTCTTT
TRBJ2-7	once	TRBD1	TRBV11-2	CASSFDRATYEQYF	TGTGCCAGCAGCTTCGACAGGGCGACCTACGAGCAGTACTTC